One and the same sample provided the 8 T cell receptor beta chains below, sequenced in a study of T-cell reconstitution after alpha-beta-depleted transplantation in children. The TCRbeta library was prepared with unique molecular identifiers. MiXCR was run by TCRdb on the PCR reads, yielding one entry per CDR3 protein. This sample has roughly 180,000 distinct CDR3 sequences; 8.5% to 14% occur once, and the top ten carry 13%. This specimen was PBMCs, taken before TCRalphabeta/CD19-depleted stem cell transplant. These receptors came from a boy aged 2 to 9 with acute myeloid leukemia, due to receive a stem cell transplant.

This clonotype was seen ten or more times. This chain uses TRBV7-3 with TRBJ2-1; TRBD2 might be the D (5 bases). The CDR3 contains 14 residues. CDR1 SGHTA and CDR2 FQGTGA come from the germline V gene. The V and J ends lost 3 bases and 6 bases respectively, with 12 bases between them. The DNA of the CDR3 is TGTGCCAGCAGCTTTCGAGAGGGTGGCAATGAGCAGTTCTTC. It encodes CASSFREGGNEQFF.

This clonotype was counted many times. The chain joins TRBV7-9 to TRBJ1-4, with D perhaps matching TRBD1 (6 bases). The V gene lost 5 bases and the J gene lost 5 bases, with 12 bases spanning the gap. This CDR3 region has 14 residues. CDR1 and CDR2 from the germline V gene are SEHNR and FQNEAQ (reference sequence). The CDR3 sequence: CASSLDRRNEKLFF. DNA of the CDR3: TGTGCCAGCAGCCTGGACAGAAGAAATGAAAAACTGTTTTTT. The complete variable domain, with remaining parts taken from reference TRBV7-9 and TRBJ1-4, reads DTGVSQNPRHKITKRGQNVTFRCDPISEHNRLYWYRQTLGQGPEFLTYFQNEAQLEKSRLLSDRFSAERPKGSFSTLEIQRTEQGDSAMYLCASSLDRRNEKLFFGSGTQLSVL.

This clonotype was counted ten times or more. The chain couples TRBV4-2 to TRBJ2-7, with a possible D match to TRBD2 (6 bases). CDR1 is LGHNA and CDR2 is YNFKEQ in the germline V gene. The CDR3 extends over 15 amino acids. V lost 0 bases, J lost 3 bases, and 12 bases lay in between. The CDR3 DNA reads TGTGCCAGCAGCCAAGAAGGAGGGAGGTTCTACGAGCAGTACTTC. Its translation: CASSQEGGRFYEQYF.

This clonotype showed up many times. The genes are TRBV28 and TRBJ1-4; D might be TRBD1 (5 bases). This CDR3 has 14 amino acids. V shed 8 bases and J shed 1 base, with 11 bases lying between them. Germline CDR1 reads MDHEN; CDR2 reads SYDVKM. This CDR3 is CASGRQQTNEKLFF. The DNA for the CDR3 is TGTGCCAGCGGACGACAGCAAACTAATGAAAAACTGTTTTTT.

Many counts were recorded for this clonotype. The J gene is TRBJ2-7, the V gene TRBV12-3 or TRBV12-4; TRBD2 agrees at 7 bases. CDR3 length: 14 residues. The trim removed 3 bases at V and 0 bases at J, leaving 2 bases unmatched. The CDR3 reads CASSLGGSSYEQYV. The CDR3, as DNA: TGTGCCAGCAGTTTGGGCGGGAGCTCCTACGAGCAGTACGTC.

Ten or more counts support this clonotype. This chain joins TRBV11-2 and TRBJ2-7; 11 bases agree with TRBD2. CDR1 is SGHAT and CDR2 is FQNNGV in the germline V gene. V shed 0 bases and J 6 bases; nucleotides not matched to a gene: 10. The CDR3 length is 17 residues. CDR3 sequence: CASSLEIGLAGGGEQYF. In nucleotides, the CDR3 is TGTGCCAGCAGCTTAGAAATCGGGCTAGCGGGAGGTGGCGAGCAGTACTTC. The full variable domain, its missing parts supplied by reference TRBV11-2 and TRBJ2-7, is EAGVAQSPRYKIIEKRQSVAFWCNPISGHATLYWYQQILGQGPKLLIQFQNNGVVDDSQLPKDRFSAERLKGVDSTLKIQPAKLEDSAVYLCASSLEIGLAGGGEQYFGPGTRLTVT.

This clonotype was seen many times. This chain connects TRBV2 to TRBJ2-7; D unclear. Germline V lookup: CDR1 SNHLY, CDR2 FYNNEI. V dropped 3 bases and J dropped 2 bases, with 8 bases sitting between them. The CDR3 has 13 residues. In DNA, the CDR3 is TGTGCCAGCAGTGAGGGCCGTACCTACGAGCAGTACGTC. Its protein is CASSEGRTYEQYV.

The sample holds many counts of this clonotype. V is TRBV20-1 and J is TRBJ1-1, with D possibly TRBD1 on 6 matching bases. Germline lookup yields CDR1 DFQATT and CDR2 SNEGSKA (reference sequence). Trimming removed 5 bases from V and 5 bases from J, with 12 bases in between. The CDR3 length is 12 residues. This CDR3 is CSASWDMTEAFF. The DNA of the CDR3 is TGCAGTGCTTCTTGGGACATGACTGAAGCTTTCTTT.